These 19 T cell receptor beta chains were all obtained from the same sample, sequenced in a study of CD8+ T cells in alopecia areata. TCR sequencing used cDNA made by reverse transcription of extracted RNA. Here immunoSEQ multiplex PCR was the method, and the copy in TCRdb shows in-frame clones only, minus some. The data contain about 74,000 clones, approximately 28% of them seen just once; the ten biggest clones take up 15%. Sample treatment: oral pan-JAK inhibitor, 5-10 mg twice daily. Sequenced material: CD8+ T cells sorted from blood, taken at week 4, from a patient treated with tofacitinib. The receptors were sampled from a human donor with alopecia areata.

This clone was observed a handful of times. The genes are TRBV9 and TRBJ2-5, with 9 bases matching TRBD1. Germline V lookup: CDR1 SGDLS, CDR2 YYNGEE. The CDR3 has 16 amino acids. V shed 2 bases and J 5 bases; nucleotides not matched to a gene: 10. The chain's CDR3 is CASSVRSGQGRETQYF. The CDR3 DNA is TGTGCCAGCAGCGTCAGATCGGGACAGGGTCGTGAGACCCAGTACTTC.

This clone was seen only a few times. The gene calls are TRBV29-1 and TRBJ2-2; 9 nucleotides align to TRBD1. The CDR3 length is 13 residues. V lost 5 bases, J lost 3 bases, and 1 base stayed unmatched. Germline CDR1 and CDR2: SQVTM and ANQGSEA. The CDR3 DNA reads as TGCAGCGTTCGGGACAGGGACACCGGGGAGCTGTTTTTT. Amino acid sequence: CSVRDRDTGELFF.

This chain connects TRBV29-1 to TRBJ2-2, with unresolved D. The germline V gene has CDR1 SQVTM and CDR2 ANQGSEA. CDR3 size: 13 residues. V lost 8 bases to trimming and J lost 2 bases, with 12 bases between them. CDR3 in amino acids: CSFQDGNTGELFF. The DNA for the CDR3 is TGCAGCTTCCAGGACGGAAACACCGGGGAGCTGTTTTTT.

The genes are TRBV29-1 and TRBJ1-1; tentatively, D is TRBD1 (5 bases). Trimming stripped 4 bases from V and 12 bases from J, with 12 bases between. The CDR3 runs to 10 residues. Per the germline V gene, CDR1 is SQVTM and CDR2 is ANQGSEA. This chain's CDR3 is CSVGGDLPFF. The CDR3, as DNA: TGCAGCGTTGGAGGGGATCTGCCTTTCTTT.

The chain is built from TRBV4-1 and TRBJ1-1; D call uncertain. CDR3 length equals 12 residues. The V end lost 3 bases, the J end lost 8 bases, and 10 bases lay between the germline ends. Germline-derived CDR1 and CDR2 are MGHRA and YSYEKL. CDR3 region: CASSQAGREAFF. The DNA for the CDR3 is TGCGCCAGCAGCCAGGCGGGTAGGGAAGCTTTCTTT.

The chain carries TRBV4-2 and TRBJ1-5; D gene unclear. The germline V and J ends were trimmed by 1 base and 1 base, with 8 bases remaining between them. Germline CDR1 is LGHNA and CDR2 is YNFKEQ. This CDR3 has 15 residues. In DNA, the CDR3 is TGTGCCAGCAGCCAAGTGGGCAGCAGCAATCAGCCCCAGCATTTT. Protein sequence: CASSQVGSSNQPQHF.

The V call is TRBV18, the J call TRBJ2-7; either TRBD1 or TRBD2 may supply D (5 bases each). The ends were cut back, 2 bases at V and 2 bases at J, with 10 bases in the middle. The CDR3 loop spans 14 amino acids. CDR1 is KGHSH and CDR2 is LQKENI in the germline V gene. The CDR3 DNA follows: TGTGCCAGCTCACCAGGGGGTAATCCCTACGAGCAGTACTTC. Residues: CASSPGGNPYEQYF. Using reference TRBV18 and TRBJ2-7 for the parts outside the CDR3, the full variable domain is NAGVMQNPRHLVRRRGQEARLRCSPMKGHSHVYWYRQLPEEGLKFMVYLQKENIIDESGMPKERFSAEFPKEGPSILRIQQVVRGDSAAYFCASSPGGNPYEQYFGPGTRLTVT.

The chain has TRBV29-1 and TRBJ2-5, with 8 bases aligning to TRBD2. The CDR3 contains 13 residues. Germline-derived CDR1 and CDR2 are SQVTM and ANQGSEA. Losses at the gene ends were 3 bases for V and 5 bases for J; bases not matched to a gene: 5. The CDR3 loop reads CSVDSGARETQYF. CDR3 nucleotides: TGCAGCGTTGATAGCGGGGCTAGGGAGACCCAGTACTTC.

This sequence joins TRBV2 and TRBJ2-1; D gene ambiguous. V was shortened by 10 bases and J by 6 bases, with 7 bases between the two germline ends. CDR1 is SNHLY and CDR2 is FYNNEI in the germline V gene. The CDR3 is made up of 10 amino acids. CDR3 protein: CATRGNEQFF. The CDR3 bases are TGTGCCACCCGAGGCAATGAGCAGTTCTTC.

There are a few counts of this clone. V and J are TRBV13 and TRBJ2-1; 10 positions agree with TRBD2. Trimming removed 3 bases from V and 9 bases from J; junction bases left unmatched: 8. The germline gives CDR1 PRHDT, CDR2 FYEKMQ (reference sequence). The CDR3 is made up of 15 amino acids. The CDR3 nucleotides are TGTGCCAGCAGCTTGCTAGCGGGAGCTGGTGGTGAGCAGTTCTTC. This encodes CASSLLAGAGGEQFF. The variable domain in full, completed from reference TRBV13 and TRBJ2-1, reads AAGVIQSPRHLIKEKRETATLKCYPIPRHDTVYWYQQGPGQDPQFLISFYEKMQSDKGSIPDRFSAQQFSDYHSELNMSSLELGDSALYFCASSLLAGAGGEQFFGPGTRLTVL.

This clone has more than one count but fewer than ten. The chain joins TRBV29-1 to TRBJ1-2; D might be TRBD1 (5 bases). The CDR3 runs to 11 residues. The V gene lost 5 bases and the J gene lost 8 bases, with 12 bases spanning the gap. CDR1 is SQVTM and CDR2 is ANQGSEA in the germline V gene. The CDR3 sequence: CSVSGAGGYTF. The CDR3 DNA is TGCAGCGTTAGTGGGGCAGGGGGCTACACCTTC. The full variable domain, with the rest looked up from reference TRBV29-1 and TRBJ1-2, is SAVISQKPSRDICQRGTSLTIQCQVDSQVTMMFWYRQQPGQSLTLIATANQGSEATYESGFVIDKFPISRPNLTFSTLTVSNMSPEDSSIYLCSVSGAGGYTFGSGTRLTVV.

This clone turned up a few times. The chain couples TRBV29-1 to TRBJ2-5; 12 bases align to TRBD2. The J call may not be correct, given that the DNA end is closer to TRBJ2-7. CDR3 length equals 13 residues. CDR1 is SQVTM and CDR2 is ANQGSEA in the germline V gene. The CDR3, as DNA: TGCAGCACCCGACTAGCGGGAGACAACGAGCAGTACTTC. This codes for CSTRLAGDNEQYF.

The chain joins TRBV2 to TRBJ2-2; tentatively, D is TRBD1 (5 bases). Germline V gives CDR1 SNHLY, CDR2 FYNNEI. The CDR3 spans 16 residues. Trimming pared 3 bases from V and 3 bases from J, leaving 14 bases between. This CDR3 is CASSEWQGPDTGELFF. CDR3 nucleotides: TGTGCCAGCAGTGAGTGGCAGGGCCCGGACACCGGGGAGCTGTTTTTT.

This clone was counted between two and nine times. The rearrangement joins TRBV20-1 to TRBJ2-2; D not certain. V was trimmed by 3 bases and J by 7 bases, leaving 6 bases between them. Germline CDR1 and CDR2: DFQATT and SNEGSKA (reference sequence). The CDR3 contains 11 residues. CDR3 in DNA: TGCAGTGCTAGGCAGTTCGGGGAGCTGTTTTTT. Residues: CSARQFGELFF.

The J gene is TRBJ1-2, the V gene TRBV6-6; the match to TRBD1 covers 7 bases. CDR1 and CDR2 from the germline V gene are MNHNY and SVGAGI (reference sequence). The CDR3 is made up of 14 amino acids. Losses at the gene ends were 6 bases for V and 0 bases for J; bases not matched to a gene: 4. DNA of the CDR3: TGTGCCAGCAGCGCCGGGACAGCTAACTATGGCTACACCTTC. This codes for CASSAGTANYGYTF.

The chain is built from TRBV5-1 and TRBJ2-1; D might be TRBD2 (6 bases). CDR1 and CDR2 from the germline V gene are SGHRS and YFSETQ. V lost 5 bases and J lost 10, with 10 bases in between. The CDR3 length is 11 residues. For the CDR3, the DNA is TGCGCCAGCAGAATGGGAGGCGAGCAGTTCTTC. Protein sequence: CASRMGGEQFF.

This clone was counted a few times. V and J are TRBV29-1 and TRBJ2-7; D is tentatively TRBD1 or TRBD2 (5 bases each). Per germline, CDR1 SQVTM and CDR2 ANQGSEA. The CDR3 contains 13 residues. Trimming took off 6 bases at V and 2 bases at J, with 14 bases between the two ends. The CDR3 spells CSVLTGTAYEQYF. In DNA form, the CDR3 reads TGCAGCGTCTTAACCGGGACGGCCTACGAGCAGTACTTC.

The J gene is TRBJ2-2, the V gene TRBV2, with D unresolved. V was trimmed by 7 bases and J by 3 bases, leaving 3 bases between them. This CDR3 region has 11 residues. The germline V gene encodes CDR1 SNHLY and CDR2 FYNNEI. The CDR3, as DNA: TGTGCCAGCACTGACACCGGGGAGCTGTTTTTT. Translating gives CASTDTGELFF.

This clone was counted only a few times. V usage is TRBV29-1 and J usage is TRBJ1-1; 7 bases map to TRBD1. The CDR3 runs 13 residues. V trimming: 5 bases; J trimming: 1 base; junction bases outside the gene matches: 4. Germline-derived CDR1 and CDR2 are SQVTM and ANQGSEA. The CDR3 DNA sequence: TGCAGCGTTCAGGGACAGCCGAACACTGAAGCTTTCTTT. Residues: CSVQGQPNTEAFF.